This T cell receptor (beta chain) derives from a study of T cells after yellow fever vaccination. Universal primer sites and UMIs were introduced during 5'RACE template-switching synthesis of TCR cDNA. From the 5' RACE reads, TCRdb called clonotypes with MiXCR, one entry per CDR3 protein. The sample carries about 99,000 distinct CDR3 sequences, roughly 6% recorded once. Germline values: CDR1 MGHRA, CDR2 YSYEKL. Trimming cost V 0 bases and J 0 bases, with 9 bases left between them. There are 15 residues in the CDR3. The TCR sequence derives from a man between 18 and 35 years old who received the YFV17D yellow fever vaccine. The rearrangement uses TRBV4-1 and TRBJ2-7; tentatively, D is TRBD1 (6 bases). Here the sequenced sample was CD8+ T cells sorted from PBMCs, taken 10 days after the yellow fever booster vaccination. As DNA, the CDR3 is TGCGCCAGCAGCCAAGACACAGGGAGCTCCTACGAGCAGTACTTC. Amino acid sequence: CASSQDTGSSYEQYF.